This TCR beta chain was captured by sequencing in a study of metastatic and nonmetastatic thyroid tumors. This clone has ten or more counts. What it recognizes is unknown. An end of the junction differs from the germline gene, which may be a read error. The CDR3 extends over 14 amino acids. Germline V gene sequence: CDR1 SGHRS, CDR2 YFSETQ. Findings of the study overall: Reports indicated that malignant thyroid tumors showed significantly higher TCR beta diversity than benign nodules did, in blood and tumor.

TCRdb re-clonotyped the PCR reads via MiXCR. In the table there are 19,000 or so clones, 28% of which are singletons. Thyroid surgery was performed in patients who had received no treatment beforehand. J is TRBJ2-5 and V is TRBV5-1; 7 bases map to TRBD2. This receptor was obtained from a male donor with papillary thyroid cancer or a benign thyroid nodule (not recorded which). Some clones in this sample may be carry-over from other donors' samples. The sequencing input was tumor tissue. CDR3 sequence reads: CASSLGGRAETQYF. CDR3 in DNA: TGCGCCAGCAGTTTGGGCGGGAGAGCAGAGACCCAGTACTTC.